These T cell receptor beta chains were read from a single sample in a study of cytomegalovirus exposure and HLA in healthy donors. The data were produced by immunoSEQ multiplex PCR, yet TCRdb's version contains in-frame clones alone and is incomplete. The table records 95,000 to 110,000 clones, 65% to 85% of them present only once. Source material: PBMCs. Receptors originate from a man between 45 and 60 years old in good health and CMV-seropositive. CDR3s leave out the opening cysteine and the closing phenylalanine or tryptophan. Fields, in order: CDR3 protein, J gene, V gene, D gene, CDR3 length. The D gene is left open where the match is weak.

CDR3 protein: ASSVGDSTGNTIY; J gene: TRBJ1-3; V gene: TRBV9; D gene: NA; CDR3 length: 13
CDR3 protein: ASSLGQGRETQY; J gene: TRBJ2-5; V gene: TRBV5-8; D gene: NA; CDR3 length: 12
CDR3 protein: ASRETGGEQY; J gene: NA; V gene: TRBV2; D gene: TRBD1; CDR3 length: 10
CDR3 protein: ATSRDRASGALNIQY; J gene: TRBJ2-4; V gene: TRBV15; D gene: TRBD2; CDR3 length: 15
CDR3 protein: ASTRGSGWGETQY; J gene: TRBJ2-5; V gene: TRBV6-1; D gene: TRBD2; CDR3 length: 13
CDR3 protein: ASSPQGGTEAF; J gene: TRBJ1-1; V gene: TRBV18; D gene: NA; CDR3 length: 11
CDR3 protein: ASTPPGSNQPQH; J gene: TRBJ1-5; V gene: TRBV6-5; D gene: NA; CDR3 length: 12
CDR3 protein: ASSLGLGGRGRETQY; J gene: TRBJ2-5; V gene: TRBV7-2; D gene: TRBD1; CDR3 length: 15
CDR3 protein: ASSLEGTSGTYEQY; J gene: NA; V gene: TRBV7-2; D gene: TRBD2; CDR3 length: 14
CDR3 protein: ASSLGASTDTQY; J gene: TRBJ2-3; V gene: TRBV5-4; D gene: NA; CDR3 length: 12
CDR3 protein: ASSSGGNEAF; J gene: TRBJ1-1; V gene: TRBV7-3; D gene: NA; CDR3 length: 10
CDR3 protein: ASSNPQGGSTDTQY; J gene: TRBJ2-3; V gene: TRBV19; D gene: TRBD2; CDR3 length: 14
CDR3 protein: ASSEMVWTIANYGYT; J gene: TRBJ1-2; V gene: TRBV6-1; D gene: NA; CDR3 length: 15
CDR3 protein: ASSRQGSTEAF; J gene: TRBJ1-1; V gene: TRBV16; D gene: TRBD1; CDR3 length: 11
CDR3 protein: ASSFGPPKTQY; J gene: TRBJ2-5; V gene: TRBV7-2; D gene: NA; CDR3 length: 11
CDR3 protein: ASSPLTSGRGTDTQY; J gene: TRBJ2-3; V gene: TRBV27; D gene: TRBD2; CDR3 length: 15